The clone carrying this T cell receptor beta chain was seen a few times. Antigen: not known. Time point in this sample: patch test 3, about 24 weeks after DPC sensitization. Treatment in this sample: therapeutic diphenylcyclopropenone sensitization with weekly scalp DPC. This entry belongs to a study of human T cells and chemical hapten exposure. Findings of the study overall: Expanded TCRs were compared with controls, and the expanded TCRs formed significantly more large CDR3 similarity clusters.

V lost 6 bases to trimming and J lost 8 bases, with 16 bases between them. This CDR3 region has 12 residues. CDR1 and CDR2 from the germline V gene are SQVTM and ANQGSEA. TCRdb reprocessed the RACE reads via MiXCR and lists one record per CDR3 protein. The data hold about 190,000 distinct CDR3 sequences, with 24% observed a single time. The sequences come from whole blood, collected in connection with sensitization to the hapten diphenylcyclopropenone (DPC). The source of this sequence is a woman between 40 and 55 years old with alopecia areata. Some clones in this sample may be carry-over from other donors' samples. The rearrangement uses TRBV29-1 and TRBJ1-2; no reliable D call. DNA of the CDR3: TGCAGCGTCAAACTAGTGGGATCCGGCTACACCTTC. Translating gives CSVKLVGSGYTF.